What follows is one TCR beta chain and its context. TCRdb's copy holds only in-frame clones and misses some; the assay was immunoSEQ multiplex PCR. The repertoire has tens of thousands of clones, about 83% of them found once; the top ten carry approximately 1.2%. This sample is drawn from a study of OX40 agonist ivuxolimab in advanced cancers. CDR3 length: 14 residues. Germline CDR1 is MDHEN and CDR2 is SYDVKM. With V trimmed by 3 bases and J by 3 bases, 4 bases remained unmatched. The origin of this receptor is an adult with an advanced solid tumor such as melanoma, head and neck, liver or kidney cancer. The V and J genes are TRBV28 and TRBJ1-2, with 7 bases fitting TRBD1. The material sequenced was CD4+ or CD8+ T cells sorted from blood, taken in a trial of the OX40 agonist ivuxolimab. CDR3 nucleotides: TGTGCCAGCAGTTTCCACAGGGGTGACTATGGCTACACCTTC. Translating it yields CASSFHRGDYGYTF.